The clone carrying this T cell receptor (beta chain) was detected a few times. Its antigen is currently unknown. A much larger clone is a single base away; this may be a read error. Amplification of TCR beta CDR3 regions used RNA as the template. In the first-round RT-PCR of the TCR CDR3, the HTBI primer set was used. MiXCR, run by TCRdb on the multiplex PCR reads, gives a single entry per CDR3 protein. The sample has over 150,000 distinct CDR3 sequences; around 17% are singletons. This specimen belongs to a study of T cells in Graves' hyperthyroidism and ophthalmopathy. The study, taken as a whole, reports: Blood also carried most thyroid clonotypes expanded above 0.001.

Trimming took off 1 base at V and 3 bases at J, with 3 bases between the two ends. The CDR3 totals 13 residues. CDR1 is MNHNS, CDR2 SASEGT, per germline. The source is a woman between 50 and 59 years old with Graves' hyperthyroidism. Sequenced: blood. V usage is TRBV6-1 and J usage is TRBJ2-2; D not resolved. The CDR3 loop is CASSEGDTGELFF. For the CDR3, the DNA is TGTGCCAGCAGTGAAGGGGACACCGGGGAGCTGTTTTTT.